The 16 T cell receptor beta chains in this list originate from one sample, sequenced in a study of tumor-infiltrating lymphocytes in primary liver carcinoma (dated by TCRdb to 2017 to 2019). For sequencing, an Illumina HiSeq 2500 was employed. Starting from approximately 500 ng total RNA, TCRbeta-specific cDNA was produced by reverse transcription with a constant-region primer and ProtoScript II reverse transcriptase. The TCRbeta libraries were prepared through three rounds of nested multiplex PCR following a slightly modified ARM-PCR procedure. Each of the first two PCR rounds ran for approximately 10 cycles and used multiplex TRBV1-TRBV30 forward primers together with a Cbeta reverse primer. TCRdb took the public reads, trimmed them with fastp at Q25, ran MiXCR for clone calling and kept in-frame beta chains. Identical CDR3 proteins give one entry, which carries the most common genes and DNA. The sample table contains about 41,000 distinct CDR3 sequences; only one count was recorded for around 72% of them. The top ten hold about 19% of the sample.

Total RNA and DNA were co-extracted without cell sorting from approximately 20-30 mg of bulk tissue using the AllPrep DNA/RNA mini kit. Sequenced sample: liver tumor tissue from sampling region 2. The cell subset or site label, read with the paper, signifies: tumor region T2, inferior pole. The origin of the receptors is a middle-aged man with primary liver carcinoma and hepatitis B virus infection.

This clonotype appeared many times. V gene TRBV20-1 combines with J gene TRBJ1-5, with D perhaps matching TRBD1 (5 bases). Trimming shortened V by 5 bases and J by 1 base, and 18 bases separated the two germline ends. The CDR3 has 16 residues. The V gene's germline CDR1 is DFQATT and CDR2 SNEGSKA (reference sequence). CDR3 nucleotides: TGCAGTGCTGCCCGGGGGGAATGGTTAAGCAATCAGCCCCAGCATTTT. Translation: CSAARGEWLSNQPQHF.

The V and J genes are TRBV6-2 or TRBV6-3 and TRBJ2-7; 9 bases are shared with TRBD1. The CDR3 totals 14 residues. CDR1 is MNHEY, CDR2 SVGEGT, per germline. CDR3 DNA: TGTGTCACCAGCCTCAGGGACAGGGCCCACGAGCAGTACTTC. Its translation: CVTSLRDRAHEQYF.

Points on this clonotype: One end of the junction is discordant with germline, which a read error may explain. The V gene is TRBV14, the J gene TRBJ2-3; the D is unclear. This CDR3 has 13 amino acids. Per the germline V gene, CDR1 is SGHDN and CDR2 is FVKESK. The CDR3 coding sequence is TGTGCCAGCAGCCTAAGCAGGTCAGATATGCAGTTTTTT. Residues: CASSLSRSDMQFF.

This clonotype occurred many times. The chain uses TRBV5-1 and TRBJ1-1, with D possibly matching TRBD1 (6 bases). CDR1 SGHRS and CDR2 YFSETQ come from the germline V gene. The CDR3 length is 14 residues. Between the trimmed V and J ends, which lost 7 bases and 2 bases, there was a span of 15 bases. The CDR3 DNA reads TGCGCCAGCGCCTATCGGACAGTCAACACTGAAGCTTTCTTT. Translating gives CASAYRTVNTEAFF.

Within the sample, this clonotype is medium-sized. This chain links TRBV4-2 with TRBJ2-7, with D maybe TRBD2 (5 bases). The CDR3 runs 15 residues. Between the trimmed V and J ends, which lost 3 bases and 5 bases, there was a span of 17 bases. CDR1 is LGHNA, CDR2 YNFKEQ, per germline. CDR3 region: CASSQAGEGFNEQYF. Here the CDR3 DNA reads TGTGCCAGCAGCCAGGCCGGTGAGGGCTTCAACGAGCAGTACTTC.

Details on this clonotype: A much larger clone differs from this one at a single base, so this may be a read error. The chain recombines TRBV5-5 with TRBJ2-7; a possible D gene is TRBD2 (5 bases). Germline-derived CDR1 and CDR2 are SGHKS and YYEKEE (reference sequence). V lost 3 bases and J 8 bases, leaving 15 bases between the germline ends. CDR3 length: 13 residues. CDR3: CASSSPTGYKQYF. The CDR3 DNA reads TGTGCCAGCAGCTCACCAACGGGGTACAAGCAGTACTTC.

Notes on this clonotype: A much bigger clone sits one base away, suggesting this may be a read error. This rearrangement joins TRBV5-1 to TRBJ2-1; D assignment may be TRBD1 or TRBD2 (5 bases each). The CDR3 extends over 15 amino acids. V shed 4 bases and J shed 7 bases, with 18 bases lying between them. Germline values: CDR1 SGHRS, CDR2 YFSETQ. DNA for the CDR3: TGCGCCAGCAGCGGGGGTAACGGGAATGTAAATGAGCAGTTCTTC. Protein: CASSGGNGNVNEQFF.

V usage is TRBV11-1 and J usage is TRBJ2-5; tentative D call: TRBD2 (7 bases). There are 14 residues in the CDR3. CDR1 is SGHAT, CDR2 FQDESV, per germline (reference sequence). The CDR3 nucleotides read TGTACGAGCAGCCAAGGGGGGGTAGGGGAGACCCAGTACTTC. Translated, it gives CTSSQGGVGETQYF.

This clonotype was seen ten or more times. J is TRBJ1-5 and V is TRBV2, with D perhaps matching TRBD1 (5 bases). The length of the CDR3 is 15 residues. V shed 4 bases and J shed 3 bases, with 13 bases lying between them. Germline V gene sequence: CDR1 SNHLY, CDR2 FYNNEI. The CDR3: CASSVGQGPNQPQHF. The CDR3 bases are TGTGCCAGCAGTGTCGGGCAGGGCCCCAATCAGCCCCAGCATTTT.

This chain links TRBV28 with TRBJ2-1, with 8 bases matching TRBD1. V dropped 5 bases and J dropped 9; count of bases not matched to a gene: 9. This CDR3 region has 14 residues. The germline gives CDR1 MDHEN, CDR2 SYDVKM. DNA of the CDR3: TGTGCCAGCAGTCAGGACAGGGAGGTGCGTGAGCAGTTCTTC. Encoded protein: CASSQDREVREQFF.

As regards this clonotype: Mismatch with germline at one junction end may stem from a read error. The chain recombines TRBV10-3 with TRBJ2-7, with TRBD1 matching 8 bases. Germline CDR1 reads ENHRY; CDR2 reads SYGVKD. CDR3 length equals 13 residues. The DNA for the CDR3 is TGTTCCATCGGGACGGACAGGGCCGACGAGCAGTACTTC. Its translation: CSIGTDRADEQYF.

On this clonotype: One end of the junction does not line up with germline, which may come from a read error. The rearrangement uses TRBV7-9 and TRBJ2-1, with 9 nucleotides matching TRBD2. The CDR3 has 15 amino acids. Germline V gene data show CDR1 as SEHNR and CDR2 as FQNEAQ (reference sequence). The DNA of the CDR3 is TGTGCCAGCAGCTTCGGCGGGGGGGGGACAGCTAAGCAGATCTTC. Translating gives CASSFGGGGTAKQIF.

Worth noting for this clonotype: The junction and the germline gene differ at one end; a read error may be behind it. V is TRBV24-1 and J is TRBJ1-5, with D unclear. The CDR3 has 14 amino acids. Germline V gene lookup returns CDR1 KGHDR and CDR2 SFDVKD. As DNA, the CDR3 is TGTGGCACCAGTGATTTTGATAGCAATCAGCCCCAGCATTTT. Translated, it gives CGTSDFDSNQPQHF.

This clonotype appeared a single time. One end of the junction does not line up with germline, which may come from a read error. The chain employs TRBV6-1 and TRBJ2-2; no reliable D call. The length of the CDR3 is 15 residues. Germline values: CDR1 MNHNS, CDR2 SASEGT. The CDR3 region is CVSSDGWWPAGELFF. In DNA, the CDR3 is TGTGTCAGCAGTGACGGGTGGTGGCCCGCCGGGGAGCTGTTTTTT.

With regard to this clonotype: A clone one base away is much larger, so this may be a read error. Because the CDR3 is missing its conserved closing phenylalanine or tryptophan, this is likely a read error. The chain couples TRBV28 to TRBJ1-1; D unclear. Germline V gene data show CDR1 as MDHEN and CDR2 as SYDVKM. The CDR3 runs 13 residues. Between the trimmed V and J ends, which lost 6 bases and 2 bases, there was a span of 10 bases. Here the CDR3 DNA reads TGTGCCAGCAGCTTACAGTCCAACACTGAAGCTTTCTCT. This gives the protein CASSLQSNTEAFS.

Turning to this clonotype: The CDR3 does not end in the conserved phenylalanine or tryptophan, so this is likely a read error. No DNA is shown, since the ends of the CDR3 on it are uncertain; the CDR3 is the one TCRdb lists. V usage is TRBV11-2 and J usage is TRBJ2-7; the table's D call, TRBD1, has no DNA check behind it. A total of 14 residues make up the CDR3, ends included. Germline V CDR1 and CDR2: SGHAT, FQNNGV. CDR3 in amino acids: CASSLGPDRGELYL.